This T cell receptor (beta chain) appears in the sequencing data of a study of blood T cell repertoires in COVID-19. In the study overall: Italy, Spain and the United States were the sources of the convalescent and acute COVID-19 samples. Nucleic acid was either cDNA or gDNA, and it came from T cells, B-cell-depleted T cells, or PBMCs.

Per the original methods: Estimation of nucleated cell counts relied on the amplification of reference gene primers. Some clones are missing from TCRdb's copy, which holds only in-frame ones; the method was immunoSEQ multiplex PCR. V and J calls and clone size are given by that table; D and trimming were obtained from the DNA. The profile shows around 180,000 clones, about 85% of them singletons. The V segment lost 4 bases and the J segment 4 bases; nucleotides outside the gene matches: 9. Per the germline V gene, CDR1 is KGHDR and CDR2 is SFDVKD. The CDR3 is 16 amino acids. The material sequenced was peripheral blood. J is TRBJ1-2 and V is TRBV24-1; 9 positions agree with TRBD1. The sequence came from a woman of 80 years or more with acute or convalescent COVID-19. Here the CDR3 reads CATSDPVRDRAYGYTF. In DNA, the CDR3 is TGTGCCACCAGTGACCCTGTCCGGGACAGGGCCTATGGCTACACCTTC.